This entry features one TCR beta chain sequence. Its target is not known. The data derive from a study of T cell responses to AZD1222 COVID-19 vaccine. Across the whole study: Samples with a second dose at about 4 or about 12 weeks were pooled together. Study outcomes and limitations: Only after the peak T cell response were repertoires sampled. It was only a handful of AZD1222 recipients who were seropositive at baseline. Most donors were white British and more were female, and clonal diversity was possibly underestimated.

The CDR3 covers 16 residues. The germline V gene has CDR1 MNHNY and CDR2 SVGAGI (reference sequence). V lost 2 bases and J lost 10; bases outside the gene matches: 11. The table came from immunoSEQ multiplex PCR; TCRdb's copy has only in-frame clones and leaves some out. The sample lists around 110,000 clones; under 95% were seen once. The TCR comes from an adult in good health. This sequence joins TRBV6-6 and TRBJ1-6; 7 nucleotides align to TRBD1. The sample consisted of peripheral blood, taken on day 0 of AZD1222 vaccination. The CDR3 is CASSYVPGGGSSPLHF. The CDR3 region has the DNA TGTGCCAGCAGTTACGTCCCAGGGGGTGGAAGCTCACCCCTCCACTTT.